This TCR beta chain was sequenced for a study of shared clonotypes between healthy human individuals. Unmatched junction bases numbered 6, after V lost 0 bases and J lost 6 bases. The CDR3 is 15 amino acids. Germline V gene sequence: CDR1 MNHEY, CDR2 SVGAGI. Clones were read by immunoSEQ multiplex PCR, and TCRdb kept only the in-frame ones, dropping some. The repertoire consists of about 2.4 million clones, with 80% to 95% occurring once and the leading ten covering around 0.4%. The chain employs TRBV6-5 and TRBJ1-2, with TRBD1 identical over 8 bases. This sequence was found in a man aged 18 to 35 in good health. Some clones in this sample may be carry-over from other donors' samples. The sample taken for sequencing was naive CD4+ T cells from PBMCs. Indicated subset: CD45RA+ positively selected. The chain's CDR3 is CASSYSRGQGDGYTF. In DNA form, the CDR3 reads TGTGCCAGCAGTTACTCAAGAGGACAGGGAGATGGCTACACCTTC.